These 26 T cell receptor beta chains were all obtained from the same sample, sequenced in a study of blood T cell repertoires in COVID-19. Assay used: immunoSEQ multiplex PCR; TCRdb lists only in-frame clones, some missing. The sample lists about 190,000 clones, over 75% occurring once. Input material: peripheral blood. Every receptor here comes from a man between 45 and 60 years old who had recovered from COVID-19.

This sequence joins TRBV16 and TRBJ2-1; 9 bases agree with TRBD2. The trim removed 1 base at V and 0 bases at J, leaving 1 base unmatched. CDR3 length equals 16 residues. Germline lookup yields CDR1 KGHSY and CDR2 FQNENV. The CDR3 DNA reads TGTGCCAGCAGCCAATTAGCGGGAGACTCCTACAATGAGCAGTTCTTC. Its protein is CASSQLAGDSYNEQFF.

This sequence joins TRBV19 and TRBJ2-7; 8 bases match TRBD2. CDR1 LNHDA and CDR2 SQIVND come from the germline V gene (reference sequence). Trimming cost V 5 bases and J 3 bases; bases outside gene matches: 15. The CDR3 length is 17 residues. CDR3 sequence (DNA): TGTGCCAGTAGTGCCGCTCTGAGCGGGAGTGAACACTACGAGCAGTACTTC. It is translated as CASSAALSGSEHYEQYF.

J is TRBJ2-1 and V is TRBV27; 8 bases align to TRBD2. V was clipped by 2 bases and J by 0 bases; unmatched bases: 0. Germline assignment: CDR1 MNHEY and CDR2 SMNVEV (reference sequence). The CDR3 is made up of 15 amino acids. CDR3 in amino acids: CASSLAGGSYNEQFF. The CDR3 DNA sequence: TGTGCCAGCAGTTTAGCGGGGGGCTCCTACAATGAGCAGTTCTTC.

This clone was recorded only once. The chain couples TRBV5-1 to TRBJ2-4; 8 positions match TRBD2. Germline lookup yields CDR1 SGHRS and CDR2 YFSETQ. The CDR3 covers 17 residues. The V gene end was trimmed by 4 bases and the J gene end by 5 bases; junction bases not matched to a gene: 14. The DNA of the CDR3 is TGCGCCAGCAGCCCCCCGGGTGTCGGGAGGGCCCAAAACATTCAGTACTTC. Amino acid sequence: CASSPPGVGRAQNIQYF.

In its sample, this clone was seen once. V and J are TRBV5-5 and TRBJ2-3; 9 bases match TRBD2. CDR1 is SGHKS, CDR2 YYEKEE, per germline (reference sequence). The V gene end was trimmed by 0 bases and the J gene end by 3 bases; junction bases not matched to a gene: 8. This CDR3 has 17 amino acids. CDR3 protein: CASSLVSAGGPTDTQYF. The CDR3 bases are TGTGCCAGCAGCTTGGTTTCTGCGGGAGGGCCGACAGATACGCAGTATTTT.

This clone was seen a handful of times. V is TRBV28 and J is TRBJ2-5, with 12 bases identical to TRBD2. Germline assignment: CDR1 MDHEN and CDR2 SYDVKM. Trimming at V came to 7 bases and at J to 2 bases, leaving 5 bases not matched to a gene. There are 15 residues in the CDR3. CDR3 loop: CASTSLAGGQETQYF. The CDR3, as DNA: TGTGCCAGCACCTCACTAGCGGGAGGTCAAGAGACCCAGTACTTC.

The chain carries TRBV6-6 and TRBJ2-6; D is ambiguous. Germline CDR1 is MNHNY and CDR2 is SVGAGI (reference sequence). V lost 4 bases and J 0 bases, leaving 4 bases between the germline ends. The CDR3 loop spans 14 amino acids. The CDR3 spells CASSLSSGANVLTF. The CDR3 DNA is TGTGCCAGCAGTTTGAGCTCTGGGGCCAACGTCCTGACTTTC.

J is TRBJ2-3 and V is TRBV18; a weak D match, TRBD2 (6 bases). Germline assignment: CDR1 KGHSH and CDR2 LQKENI. With 8 bases removed from V and 5 bases from J, the gap between germline ends came to 23 bases. The CDR3 consists of 16 residues. The DNA of the CDR3 is TGTGCCAGCGAAAAGGGAAATGGAGGGAATCAAGATACGCAGTATTTT. Translated: CASEKGNGGNQDTQYF.

The V gene is TRBV2, the J gene TRBJ1-5; 8 positions agree with TRBD1. This CDR3 region has 15 residues. Germline V lookup: CDR1 SNHLY, CDR2 FYNNEI. J was trimmed by 7 bases and V by 6 bases; bases with no gene match: 11. CDR3 residues: CASSQVGRGQQPQHF. The CDR3 DNA is TGTGCCAGCAGCCAAGTTGGCAGGGGGCAACAGCCCCAGCATTTT.

The chain couples TRBV7-9 to TRBJ1-2; 7 bases line up with TRBD1. Trimming took 5 bases from V and 7 from J; bases not matched to a gene: 7. CDR3 length equals 13 residues. Germline V gives CDR1 SEHNR, CDR2 FQNEAQ (reference sequence). CDR3 sequence (DNA): TGTGCCAGCAGCGACAGGGCTTTAGTTGGCTACACCTTC. It encodes CASSDRALVGYTF.

V usage is TRBV19 and J usage is TRBJ1-4; TRBD1 matches 7 bases. V trimming: 6 bases; J trimming: 7 bases; junction bases outside the gene matches: 5. The length of the CDR3 is 13 residues. Germline V gene lookup returns CDR1 LNHDA and CDR2 SQIVND (reference sequence). CDR3 region: CASSTDRVEKLFF. The CDR3 DNA is TGTGCCAGTAGCACCGACAGGGTTGAAAAACTGTTTTTT.

As regards this clone: An end of the junction does not agree with germline; a read error may underlie this. The gene calls are TRBV3-1 (or the pseudogene TRBV3-2) and TRBJ2-7, with TRBD2 matching 8 bases. The CDR3 is 14 amino acids. Germline assignment: CDR1 LGHDT and CDR2 YNNKEL (reference sequence). CDR3 protein: CASSQAGEAYEQYF. CDR3 DNA: TGTGCCAGCAGTCAAGCGGGAGAGGCGTACGAGCAGTACTTC.

This chain joins TRBV12-3 or TRBV12-4 and TRBJ1-2, with TRBD1 as a possible D gene (6 bases). This CDR3 is 13 amino acids long. V was shortened by 2 bases and J by 8 bases, with 12 bases between the two germline ends. The CDR3 DNA sequence: TGTGCCAGCAGTTTAAACGGGGGGCTAGGCTACACCTTC. Protein product: CASSLNGGLGYTF.

For this clone: Additional DNA sequences in this sample encode the identical CDR3. The genes are TRBV5-1 and TRBJ2-1; 7 nucleotides agree with TRBD1. The CDR3 covers 14 residues. Germline values: CDR1 SGHRS, CDR2 YFSETQ. The ends lost 0 bases at V and 7 bases at J; junction bases unmatched: 4. The CDR3 reads CASSLGQGTNEQFF. The CDR3 nucleotides read TGCGCCAGCAGCTTGGGACAGGGTACGAATGAGCAGTTCTTC.

This chain connects TRBV2 to TRBJ2-2, with D possibly matching TRBD1 (6 bases). In germline, CDR1 is SNHLY, CDR2 FYNNEI. Trimming pared 6 bases from V and 5 bases from J, leaving 13 bases between. The CDR3 is made up of 14 amino acids. The CDR3 region has the DNA TGTGCCAGCAGCGAGATCAGGGGAACCGGGGAGCTGTTTTTT. Its translation is CASSEIRGTGELFF. Full variable domain (rest looked up from reference TRBV2 and TRBJ2-2): EPEVTQTPSHQVTQMGQEVILRCVPISNHLYFYWYRQILGQKVEFLVSFYNNEISEKSEIFDDQFSVERPDGSNFTLKIRSTKLEDSAMYFCASSEIRGTGELFFGEGSRLTVL.

This rearrangement joins TRBV7-3 to TRBJ1-6; tentatively, D is TRBD1 (5 bases). CDR3 size: 15 residues. Looked up from germline, CDR1 is SGHTA and CDR2 is FQGTGA. V was shortened by 3 bases and J by 2 bases, with 8 bases between the two germline ends. The CDR3 protein is CASSLQGTYNSPLHF. In nucleotides, the CDR3 is TGTGCCAGCAGCTTGCAGGGCACCTATAATTCACCCCTCCACTTT.

The chain has TRBV9 and TRBJ2-1; a possible D gene is TRBD1 (6 bases). The length of the CDR3 is 15 residues. In germline, CDR1 is SGDLS, CDR2 YYNGEE. V shed 1 base and J shed 3 bases, with 11 bases lying between them. The CDR3 region is CASSVTGRVYNEQFF. The CDR3 nucleotides are TGTGCCAGCAGCGTAACAGGGAGAGTCTACAATGAGCAGTTCTTC.

This clone has more than one count but fewer than ten. This chain connects TRBV27 to TRBJ2-2; possibly TRBD1 for D (5 bases). Trimming removed 3 bases from V and 2 bases from J, with 10 bases in between. Germline V gives CDR1 MNHEY, CDR2 SMNVEV (reference sequence). CDR3 length: 15 residues. The DNA of the CDR3 is TGTGCCAGCAGTTTGATTCAGGGAAACACCGGGGAGCTGTTTTTT. Protein: CASSLIQGNTGELFF.

The genes are TRBV6-4 and TRBJ2-2; TRBD1 matches 8 bases. With 0 bases clipped from V and 4 bases from J, the junction kept 4 bases outside the gene matches. Germline CDR1 reads MRHNA; CDR2 reads SNTAGT. This CDR3 is 16 amino acids long. The CDR3 loop reads CASSDSTGGGTGELFF. CDR3 DNA sequence: TGTGCCAGCAGTGACTCCACAGGGGGAGGCACCGGGGAGCTGTTTTTT.

The chain employs TRBV24-1 and TRBJ2-1; the match to TRBD2 covers 7 bases. V gave up 9 bases and J gave up 7 bases; unmatched junction bases: 5. CDR3 length equals 12 residues. Germline V lookup: CDR1 KGHDR, CDR2 SFDVKD. The chain's CDR3 is CATSGRANEQFF. In DNA, the CDR3 is TGTGCCACCTCTGGGAGGGCTAATGAGCAGTTCTTC.

The rearrangement joins TRBV6-2 or TRBV6-3 to TRBJ2-1, with 9 bases lining up with TRBD2. After removal of 2 bases from V and 3 bases from J, the junction contained 11 bases not matched to a gene. This CDR3 has 18 amino acids. Germline CDR1 MNHEY, CDR2 SVGEGT. CDR3 DNA sequence: TGTGCCAGCAGTTACGGCAGACTGCTAGCGGGAAACTACAATGAGCAGTTCTTC. Amino acids: CASSYGRLLAGNYNEQFF.

The genes are TRBV5-8 and TRBJ1-1, with D perhaps matching TRBD1 (6 bases). The CDR3 extends over 12 amino acids. The V gene lost 4 bases and the J gene lost 8 bases, with 12 bases spanning the gap. Germline CDR1 SGHTS, CDR2 YDEGEE. The CDR3 coding sequence is TGTGCCAGCAGCCCGCAGGGGTTCGAAGCTTTCTTT. Amino acids: CASSPQGFEAFF.

The chain has TRBV12-5 and TRBJ2-7; tentatively, D is TRBD1 (6 bases). The CDR3 is 13 amino acids. CDR1 is LGHNT, CDR2 FRNRAP, per germline. V was trimmed by 6 bases and J by 1 base, leaving 10 bases between them. The CDR3 spells CASGETGSYEQYF. CDR3 nucleotides: TGTGCTAGTGGGGAAACAGGGTCCTACGAGCAGTACTTC.

A few counts support this clone. The chain is built from TRBV5-4 and TRBJ1-3; D possibly corresponds to TRBD1 (6 bases). This CDR3 is 16 amino acids long. From germline, CDR1 is SGHNT and CDR2 YYREEE (reference sequence). Trimming left V 4 bases short and J 0 bases short, with 14 bases between. The CDR3: CASSTGQSNSGNTIYF. Here the CDR3 DNA reads TGTGCCAGCAGCACTGGACAGTCGAACTCTGGAAACACCATATATTTT.

This clone was seen just once. No DNA is shown, since the ends of the CDR3 on it are uncertain; the CDR3 is the one TCRdb lists. The chain joins TRBV21-1 to TRBJ2-7; TRBD1, the D gene given by the table, was not confirmed from the DNA. TRBV21-1 is reported as a pseudogene. Counting both end residues, the CDR3 totals 16 amino acids. This CDR3 is CASITWVGQGAYEQYF.

The CDR3 DNA is TGTGCCACCAGTGGTACAGGGACAGGGGGATACGGGGAGCTGTTTTTT. It is translated as CATSGTGTGGYGELFF. The genes are TRBV24-1 and TRBJ2-2, with 11 nucleotides matching TRBD1. Trimming took 5 bases from V and 7 from J; bases not matched to a gene: 8. Germline V CDR1 and CDR2: KGHDR, SFDVKD. This CDR3 has 16 residues.